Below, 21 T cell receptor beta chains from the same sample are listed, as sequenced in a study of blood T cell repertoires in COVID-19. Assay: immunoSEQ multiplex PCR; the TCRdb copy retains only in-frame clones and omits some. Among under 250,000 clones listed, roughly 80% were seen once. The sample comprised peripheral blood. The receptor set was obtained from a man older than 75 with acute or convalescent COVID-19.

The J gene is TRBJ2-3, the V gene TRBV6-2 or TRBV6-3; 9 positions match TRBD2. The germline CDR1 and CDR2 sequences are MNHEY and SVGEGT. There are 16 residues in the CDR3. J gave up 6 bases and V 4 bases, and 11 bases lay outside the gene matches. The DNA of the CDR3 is TGTGCCAGCAGTTCGAAATGGCTAGCGGGGACTGATACGCAGTATTTT. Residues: CASSSKWLAGTDTQYF.

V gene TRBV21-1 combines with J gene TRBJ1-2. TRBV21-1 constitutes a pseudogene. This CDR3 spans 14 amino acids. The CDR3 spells CASSKVTGSSGYTF. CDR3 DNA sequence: TGTGCCAGCAGCAAGGTAACCGGGTCTTCTGGCTACACCTTC.

DNA for the CDR3: TGTGCCAGCTCACCACGGGAGCAAGGTGAAGCTTTCTTT. Protein sequence: CASSPREQGEAFF. The chain has TRBV18 and TRBJ1-1; D gene unclear. V shed 1 base and J shed 7 bases, with 10 bases lying between them. Germline V gene lookup returns CDR1 KGHSH and CDR2 LQKENI. This CDR3 is built from 13 residues.

The CDR3 DNA is TGTGCCAGCAGCCTGACTAGCGGGAGGGGCAATGAGCAGTTCTTC. This encodes CASSLTSGRGNEQFF. The chain uses TRBV2 and TRBJ2-1, with TRBD2 matching over 14 bases. This CDR3 contains 15 residues. Germline trimming cut 6 bases from V and 6 bases from J; bases unmatched to any gene: 4. CDR1 SNHLY and CDR2 FYNNEI come from the germline V gene. The full variable domain, its missing parts supplied by reference TRBV2 and TRBJ2-1, is EPEVTQTPSHQVTQMGQEVILRCVPISNHLYFYWYRQILGQKVEFLVSFYNNEISEKSEIFDDQFSVERPDGSNFTLKIRSTKLEDSAMYFCASSLTSGRGNEQFFGPGTRLTVL.

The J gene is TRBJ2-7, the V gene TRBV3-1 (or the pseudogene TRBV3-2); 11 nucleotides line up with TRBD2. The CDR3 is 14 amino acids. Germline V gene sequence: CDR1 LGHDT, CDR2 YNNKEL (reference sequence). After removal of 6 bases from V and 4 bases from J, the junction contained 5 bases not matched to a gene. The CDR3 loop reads CASRSSGRKYEQYF. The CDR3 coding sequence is TGTGCCAGCAGGTCTAGCGGGAGGAAGTACGAGCAGTACTTC.

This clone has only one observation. CDR3 residues: CASSYSIRSGARGEQFF. CDR3 nucleotide sequence: TGTGCCAGCAGTTACTCGATCAGGAGCGGTGCTAGGGGGGAGCAGTTCTTC. This chain connects TRBV6-2 or TRBV6-3 to TRBJ2-1, with D perhaps TRBD1 (6 bases). V dropped 0 bases and J dropped 10 bases, with 22 bases sitting between them. This CDR3 spans 17 amino acids. Per germline, CDR1 MNHEY and CDR2 SVGEGT.

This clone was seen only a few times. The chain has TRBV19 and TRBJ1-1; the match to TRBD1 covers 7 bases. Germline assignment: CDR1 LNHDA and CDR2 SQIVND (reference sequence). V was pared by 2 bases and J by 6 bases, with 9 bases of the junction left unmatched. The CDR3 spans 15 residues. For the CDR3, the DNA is TGTGCCAGTAGTATACAGGGGGACCTCTTCGCTGAAGCTTTCTTT. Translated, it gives CASSIQGDLFAEAFF.

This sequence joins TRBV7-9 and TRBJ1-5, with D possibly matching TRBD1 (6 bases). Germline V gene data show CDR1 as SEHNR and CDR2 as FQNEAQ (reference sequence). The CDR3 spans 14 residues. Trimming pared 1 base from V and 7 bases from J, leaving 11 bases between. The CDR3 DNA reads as TGTGCCAGCAGCTTAGGACAGGCTGGGCAGCCCCAGCATTTT. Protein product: CASSLGQAGQPQHF.

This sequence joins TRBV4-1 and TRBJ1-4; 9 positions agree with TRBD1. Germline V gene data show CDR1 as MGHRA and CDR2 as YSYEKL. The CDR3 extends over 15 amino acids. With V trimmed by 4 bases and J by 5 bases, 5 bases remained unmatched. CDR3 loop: CASSPPGTGNEKLFF. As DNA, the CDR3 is TGCGCCAGCAGCCCACCTGGGACAGGGAATGAAAAACTGTTTTTT.

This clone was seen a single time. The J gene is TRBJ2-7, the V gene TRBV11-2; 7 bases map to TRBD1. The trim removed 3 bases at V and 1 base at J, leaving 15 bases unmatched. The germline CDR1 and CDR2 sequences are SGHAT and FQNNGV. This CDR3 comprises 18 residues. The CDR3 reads CASSLQGQPRQGSYEQYF. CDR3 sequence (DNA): TGTGCCAGCAGCTTGCAAGGCCAGCCGAGACAGGGATCCTACGAGCAGTACTTC.

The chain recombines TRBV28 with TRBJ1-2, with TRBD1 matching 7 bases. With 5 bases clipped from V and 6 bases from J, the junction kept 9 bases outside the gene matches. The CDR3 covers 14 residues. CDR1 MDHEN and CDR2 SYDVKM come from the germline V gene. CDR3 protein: CASSLPRDSDGYTF. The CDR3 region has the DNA TGTGCCAGCAGTCTACCCCGGGACAGTGATGGCTACACCTTC.

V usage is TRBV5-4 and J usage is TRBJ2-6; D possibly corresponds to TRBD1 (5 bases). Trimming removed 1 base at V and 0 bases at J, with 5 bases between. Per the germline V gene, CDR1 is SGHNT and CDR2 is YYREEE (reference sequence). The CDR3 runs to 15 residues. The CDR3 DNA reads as TGTGCCAGCAGCTTGAGGGGCTCTGGGGCCAACGTCCTGACTTTC. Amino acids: CASSLRGSGANVLTF.

The CDR3 region is CASSQEGAGPAGELFF. Here the CDR3 DNA reads TGTGCCAGCAGCCAAGAAGGGGCGGGACCAGCTGGGGAGCTGTTTTTT. The J gene is TRBJ2-2, the V gene TRBV3-1 (or the pseudogene TRBV3-2); the D gene is possibly TRBD2 (6 bases). The CDR3 runs 16 residues. Germline values: CDR1 LGHDT, CDR2 YNNKEL (reference sequence). Trimming removed 0 bases from V and 8 bases from J, with 16 bases in between.

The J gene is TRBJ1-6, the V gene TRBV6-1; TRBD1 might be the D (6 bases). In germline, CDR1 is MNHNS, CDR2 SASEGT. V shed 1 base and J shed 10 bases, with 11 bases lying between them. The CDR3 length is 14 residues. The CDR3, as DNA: TGTGCCAGCAGTGAAGGGGGGGGCCGGTCACCCCTCCACTTT. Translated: CASSEGGGRSPLHF.

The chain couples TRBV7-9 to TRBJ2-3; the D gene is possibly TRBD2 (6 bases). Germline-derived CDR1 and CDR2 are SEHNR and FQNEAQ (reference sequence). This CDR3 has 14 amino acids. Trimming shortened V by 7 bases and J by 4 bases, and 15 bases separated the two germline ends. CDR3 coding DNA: TGTGCCAGCATCGGGTGGGGGAGGCCAGATACGCAGTATTTT. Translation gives CASIGWGRPDTQYF.

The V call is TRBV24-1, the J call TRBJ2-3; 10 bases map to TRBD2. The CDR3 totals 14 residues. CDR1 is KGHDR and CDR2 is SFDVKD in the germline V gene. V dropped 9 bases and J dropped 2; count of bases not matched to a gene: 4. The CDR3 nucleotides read TGTGCCACCGCCGGGACTAGCGACACAGATACGCAGTATTTT. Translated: CATAGTSDTDTQYF.

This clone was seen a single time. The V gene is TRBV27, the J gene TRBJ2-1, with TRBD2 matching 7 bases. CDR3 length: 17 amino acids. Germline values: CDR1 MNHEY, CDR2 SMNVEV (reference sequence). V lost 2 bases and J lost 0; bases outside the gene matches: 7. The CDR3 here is CASSLVRLAASYNEQFF. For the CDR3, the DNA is TGTGCCAGCAGTTTAGTCCGGCTAGCGGCCTCCTACAATGAGCAGTTCTTC.

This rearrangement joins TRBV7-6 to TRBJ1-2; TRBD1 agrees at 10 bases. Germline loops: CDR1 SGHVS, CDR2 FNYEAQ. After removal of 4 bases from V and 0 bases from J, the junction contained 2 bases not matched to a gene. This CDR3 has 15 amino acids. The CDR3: CASSSGTGANYGYTF. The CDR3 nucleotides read TGTGCCAGCAGCTCCGGGACAGGGGCTAACTATGGCTACACCTTC.

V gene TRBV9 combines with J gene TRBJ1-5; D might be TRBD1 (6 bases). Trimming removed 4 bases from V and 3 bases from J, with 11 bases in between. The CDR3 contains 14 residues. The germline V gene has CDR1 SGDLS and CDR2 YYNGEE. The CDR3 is CASSLRDTNQPQHF. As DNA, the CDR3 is TGTGCCAGCAGCTTAAGGGACACCAATCAGCCCCAGCATTTT.

CDR3 region: CASSDRGRLSGVFF. The DNA for the CDR3 is TGTGCCAGCAGTGACAGGGGGCGCCTTTCGGGGGTGTTTTTT. V gene TRBV6-6 combines with J gene TRBJ1-4, with 10 bases that match TRBD1. The trim removed 5 bases at V and 15 bases at J, leaving 12 bases unmatched. This CDR3 is 14 amino acids long. Germline V gene sequence: CDR1 MNHNY, CDR2 SVGAGI (reference sequence).

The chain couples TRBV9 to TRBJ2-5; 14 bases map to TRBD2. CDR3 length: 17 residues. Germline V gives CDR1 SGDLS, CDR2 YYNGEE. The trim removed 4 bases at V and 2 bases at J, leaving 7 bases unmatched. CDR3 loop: CASSPGLAGGWQETQYF. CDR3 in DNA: TGTGCCAGCAGCCCAGGACTAGCGGGAGGCTGGCAAGAGACCCAGTACTTC.